Sequencing of this T cell receptor beta chain was carried out in a study of blood T cell repertoires in COVID-19. Study summary: COVID-19 samples from acute and convalescent phases originated in the United States, Italy and Spain. In each case, the material was cDNA or gDNA derived from T cells, B-cell-depleted T cells, or PBMCs.

V dropped 5 bases and J dropped 2; count of bases not matched to a gene: 3. The CDR3 length is 14 residues. Germline lookup yields CDR1 MNHEY and CDR2 SVGAGI. Study processing details: Amplification of reference gene primers was used by the study to estimate nucleated cell counts. The assay was immunoSEQ multiplex PCR, and TCRdb's table has in-frame clones only and misses some. D and trimming were read from the DNA, whereas the V and J calls and clone size are those reported in that table. The table records 340,000 or so clones, 86% of them present only once. The genes are TRBV6-5 and TRBJ2-1, with 7 bases identical to TRBD1. The source of this sequence is a woman between 35 and 50 years old with acute COVID-19. The sequenced sample consisted of PBMCs or T cells enriched from blood (not recorded which). The CDR3 DNA sequence: TGTGCCAGCAGTCCTACAGGGGCCTACAATGAGCAGTTCTTC. Its translation is CASSPTGAYNEQFF.